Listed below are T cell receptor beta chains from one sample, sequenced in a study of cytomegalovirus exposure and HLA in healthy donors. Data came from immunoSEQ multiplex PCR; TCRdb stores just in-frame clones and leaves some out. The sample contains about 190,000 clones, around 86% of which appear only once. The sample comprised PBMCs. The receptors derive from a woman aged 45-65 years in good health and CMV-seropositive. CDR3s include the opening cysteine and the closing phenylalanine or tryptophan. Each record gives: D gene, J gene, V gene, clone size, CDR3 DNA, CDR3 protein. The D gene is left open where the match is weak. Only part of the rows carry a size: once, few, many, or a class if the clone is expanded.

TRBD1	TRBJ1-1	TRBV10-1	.	TGCGCCAGCAGTGCAACCCGGGACAGGGTTGGCACTGAAGCTTTCTTT	CASSATRDRVGTEAFF
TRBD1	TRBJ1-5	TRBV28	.	TGTGCCAGCAGTTTGTCCCCGCGGACAGGGTATCAGCCCCAGCATTTT	CASSLSPRTGYQPQHF
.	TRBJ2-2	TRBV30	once	TGTGCCTGGAGTGTACTATCGGGGATCGGGGAGCTGTTTTTT	CAWSVLSGIGELFF
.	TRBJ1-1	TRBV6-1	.	TGTGCCAGCAGTGGAGGATTTAGCATGAACACTGAAGCTTTCTTT	CASSGGFSMNTEAFF
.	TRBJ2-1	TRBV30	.	TGTGCCTGGAGTTATACGGATGAGCAGTTCTTC	CAWSYTDEQFF
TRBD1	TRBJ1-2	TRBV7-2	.	TGTGCCAGCAGCGTTAGACAGGGCGATGGCTACACCTTC	CASSVRQGDGYTF
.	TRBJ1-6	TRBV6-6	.	TGTGCCAGCAGTTACTCGGGGGGATATAATTCACCCCTCCACTTT	CASSYSGGYNSPLHF
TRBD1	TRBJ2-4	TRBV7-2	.	TGTGCCAGCAGCTTCACCGGGACAGGGGCCAAAAACATTCAGTACTTC	CASSFTGTGAKNIQYF
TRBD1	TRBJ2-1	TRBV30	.	TGTGCCTGGAGCCCGGGACAGCGAGAGCAGTTCTTC	CAWSPGQREQFF
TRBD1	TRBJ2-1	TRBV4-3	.	TGCGCCAGCAGACTGGACAGGGGAACTAACAATGAGCAGTTCTTC	CASRLDRGTNNEQFF
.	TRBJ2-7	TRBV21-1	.	TGTGCCAGCAGCAATAGCGACAGGGGATATCAGGCCTACGAGCAGTACTTC	CASSNSDRGYQAYEQYF
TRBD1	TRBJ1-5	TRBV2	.	TGTGCCAGCAGTTCCGATACTGGACAGGGGATCGATCAGCCCCAGCATTTT	CASSSDTGQGIDQPQHF
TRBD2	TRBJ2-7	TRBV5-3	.	TGTGCCAGAAGCATCCCCGGGACTAAAAGCTCCTACGAGCAGTACTTC	CARSIPGTKSSYEQYF
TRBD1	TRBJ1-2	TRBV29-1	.	TGCAGCGTTGAGACAGGGTCGGGCGGCTACACCTTC	CSVETGSGGYTF
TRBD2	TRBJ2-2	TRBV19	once	TGTGCCAGTAGTCAACGACTAGCGGGCCTATCCGGGGGCACCGGGGAGCTGTTTTTT	CASSQRLAGLSGGTGELFF
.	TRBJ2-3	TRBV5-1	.	TGCGCCAGCAGCTTGGTACCGGCAGATACGCAGTATTTT	CASSLVPADTQYF
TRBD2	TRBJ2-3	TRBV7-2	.	TGTGCCAGCAGCTTTAGACTAGCGGATACGCAGTATTTT	CASSFRLADTQYF
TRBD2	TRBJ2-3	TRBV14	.	TGTGCCAGCAGCCCGCGACTAGCGGGAAATAGCACAGATACGCAGTATTTT	CASSPRLAGNSTDTQYF
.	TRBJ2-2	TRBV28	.	TGTGCCAGCAGTCTTTACACCGGGGAGCTGTTTTTT	CASSLYTGELFF
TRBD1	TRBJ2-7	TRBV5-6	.	TGTGCCAGCAGCTTGGCCGGGACAGGACGCCCCTACGAGCAGTACTTC	CASSLAGTGRPYEQYF
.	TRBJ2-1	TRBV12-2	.	TGTGCAAGTCGGCCTAGGACTAGCGAGGGGCAGTTCTTC	CASRPRTSEGQFF
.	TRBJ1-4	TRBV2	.	TGTGCCAGCAGTTATTCCTACAGGGATTTAGTGAGAAAACTGTTTTTT	CASSYSYRDLVRKLFF
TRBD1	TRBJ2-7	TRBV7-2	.	TGTGCCAGCAGTTTCTCAACCGGGACAGGGGGAACCTACGAGCAGTACTTC	CASSFSTGTGGTYEQYF
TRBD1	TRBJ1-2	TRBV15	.	TGTGCCACCAGCAGAGATCTCAGGGGGGATGGCTACACCTTC	CATSRDLRGDGYTF
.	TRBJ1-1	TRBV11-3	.	TGTGCCAGCAGCTCCAGACGCTCGGGTGAAGCTTTCTTT	CASSSRRSGEAFF
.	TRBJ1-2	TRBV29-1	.	TGCAGCGTTGATCAGGGGAATCACGATGGCTACACCTTC	CSVDQGNHDGYTF
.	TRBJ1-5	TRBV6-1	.	TGTGCCAGCAGTGAACAGGGCTACCAGCCCCAGCATTTT	CASSEQGYQPQHF
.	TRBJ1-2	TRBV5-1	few	TGCGCCAGCAGCCCACCGGGACGGGAGGATGGCTACACCTTC	CASSPPGREDGYTF
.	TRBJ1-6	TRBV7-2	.	TGTGCCAGCAGCTTTTTTCAGGCTAATTCACCCCTCCACTTT	CASSFFQANSPLHF
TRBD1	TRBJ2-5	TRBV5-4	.	TGTGCCAGCAGATTTACAGGGGAAGAGACCCAGTACTTC	CASRFTGEETQYF
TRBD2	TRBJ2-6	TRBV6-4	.	TGTGCCAGCAGCCCGGGACTAGCGGCTGGGGCCAACGTCCTGACTTTC	CASSPGLAAGANVLTF
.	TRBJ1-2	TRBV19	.	TGTGCCAGTAGTATGGTCGTTGAGGGAGGCGGCTACACCTTC	CASSMVVEGGGYTF
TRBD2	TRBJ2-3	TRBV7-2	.	TGTGCCAGCAGCTTAGGTCTAGCGGGGGTCCCAGATACGCAGTATTTT	CASSLGLAGVPDTQYF
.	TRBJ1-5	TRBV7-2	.	TGTGCCAGCAGCCCCCAGCGTAATCAGCCCCAGCATTTT	CASSPQRNQPQHF
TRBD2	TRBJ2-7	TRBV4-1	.	TGCGCCAGCAGCCTGACGGGGGAGGGCCACGAGCAGTACTTC	CASSLTGEGHEQYF